This entry lists 2 T cell receptor beta chains sequenced from one sample in a study of cytomegalovirus exposure and HLA in healthy donors. PCR was performed using 60 Vbeta and 13 Jbeta primers. The protocol was immunoSEQ multiplex PCR, while the TCRdb copy is restricted to in-frame clones and leaves out a portion. Of roughly 86,000 clones detected, roughly 67% appear once; the ten largest clones hold roughly a fifth. The sequenced material came from PBMCs. These receptor sequences come from a woman aged 45-65 years in good health and CMV-seropositive.

This clone was counted between two and nine times. V is TRBV13 and J is TRBJ2-1; the match to TRBD2 covers 11 bases. The CDR3 loop spans 15 amino acids. Trimming removed 5 bases from V and 8 bases from J; junction bases left unmatched: 8. Germline V gene sequence: CDR1 PRHDT, CDR2 FYEKMQ (reference sequence). The chain's CDR3 is CASSGVAGGPYEQFF. CDR3 nucleotides: TGTGCCAGCAGCGGGGTAGCGGGGGGGCCGTATGAGCAGTTCTTC. The variable domain in full, with the rest retrieved from reference TRBV13 and TRBJ2-1, is AAGVIQSPRHLIKEKRETATLKCYPIPRHDTVYWYQQGPGQDPQFLISFYEKMQSDKGSIPDRFSAQQFSDYHSELNMSSLELGDSALYFCASSGVAGGPYEQFFGPGTRLTVL.

CDR3 nucleotide sequence: TGTGCCAGCAGCCTAACTACAGGGGACTATGGCTACACCTTC. It encodes CASSLTTGDYGYTF. The chain combines TRBV6-1 with TRBJ1-2; the match to TRBD1 covers 7 bases. The germline CDR1 and CDR2 sequences are MNHNS and SASEGT. The V gene end was trimmed by 6 bases and the J gene end by 3 bases; junction bases not matched to a gene: 7. This CDR3 has 14 amino acids.